Each of the 20 T cell receptor beta chains below was sequenced from the same sample in a study of T-cell memory formation after mild COVID-19. TCRdb used MiXCR to reprocess the 5' RACE reads, holding one entry per CDR3 protein. Of around 300,000 distinct CDR3 sequences listed, over 10% were seen once; the top ten hold over 20%. Input material: PBMCs or a T cell subset sorted from them (not recorded which). The receptors stem from a man aged 18 to 30 who had mild COVID-19 (a few samples of this study predate the infection). Cell type and time point are not known.

This clonotype was recorded a few times. The chain uses TRBV7-6 and TRBJ2-1; D may be TRBD1 (6 bases). Germline CDR1 reads SGHVS; CDR2 reads FNYEAQ. The CDR3 loop spans 13 amino acids. V lost 10 bases, J lost 4 bases, and 14 bases lay in between. The CDR3 DNA reads as TGTGCCATTAGTACAGGGTGGTACAATGAGCAGTTCTTC. Its protein is CAISTGWYNEQFF.

This clonotype was counted a few times. The chain's CDR3 is CASSLAGRGPDTQYF. CDR3 coding DNA: TGTGCCAGCAGCTTAGCCGGCAGGGGGCCAGATACGCAGTATTTT. The genes are TRBV7-2 and TRBJ2-3, with 8 bases identical to TRBD1. The CDR3 totals 15 residues. Germline V gene data show CDR1 as SGHTA and CDR2 as FQGNSA. V was clipped by 0 bases and J by 4 bases; unmatched bases: 3.

This chain links TRBV6-2 or TRBV6-3 with TRBJ2-5; D uncertain. Trimming took off 2 bases at V and 6 bases at J, with 7 bases between the two ends. This CDR3 comprises 12 residues. CDR1 and CDR2 from the germline V gene are MNHEY and SVGEGT. The CDR3: CASSYESQTQYF. The CDR3 DNA follows: TGTGCCAGCAGTTACGAGAGTCAGACCCAGTACTTC.

This clonotype was seen only a few times. The rearrangement joins TRBV19 to TRBJ1-1; possible D gene TRBD1, 5 bases. CDR3 size: 15 residues. V lost 1 base and J 5 bases, leaving 14 bases between the germline ends. Germline CDR1 is LNHDA and CDR2 is SQIVND (reference sequence). The CDR3: CASSIVVHPGTEAFF. Written as DNA, the CDR3 is TGTGCCAGTAGTATAGTGGTTCACCCAGGGACTGAAGCTTTCTTT.

This clonotype was recorded at least ten times. The rearrangement links TRBV7-2 to TRBJ2-1; 7 positions match TRBD1. The V gene end was trimmed by 5 bases and the J gene end by 6 bases; junction bases not matched to a gene: 13. This CDR3 spans 16 amino acids. Germline V gene sequence: CDR1 SGHTA, CDR2 FQGNSA. In DNA, the CDR3 is TGTGCCAGCAGCCAAACTTCGGGACAGAGGTCCAATGAGCAGTTCTTC. Protein product: CASSQTSGQRSNEQFF. Using reference TRBV7-2 and TRBJ2-1 for the parts outside the CDR3, the full variable domain is GAGVSQSPSNKVTEKGKDVELRCDPISGHTALYWYRQSLGQGLEFLIYFQGNSAPDKSGLPSDRFSAERTGGSVSTLTIQRTQQEDSAVYLCASSQTSGQRSNEQFFGPGTRLTVL.

The V call is TRBV27, the J call TRBJ2-3, with 7 bases fitting TRBD1. Losses at the gene ends were 5 bases for V and 7 bases for J; bases not matched to a gene: 12. CDR3 length: 15 residues. Germline CDR1 is MNHEY and CDR2 is SMNVEV (reference sequence). The CDR3 spells CASSPQGSGAYTQYF. The DNA for the CDR3 is TGTGCCAGCAGTCCACAGGGGAGTGGGGCCTATACGCAGTATTTT.

This clonotype was seen a handful of times. This chain uses TRBV20-1 with TRBJ2-2; TRBD1 matches 9 bases. The germline V gene encodes CDR1 DFQATT and CDR2 SNEGSKA (reference sequence). The V gene end was trimmed by 3 bases and the J gene end by 0 bases; junction bases not matched to a gene: 5. This CDR3 is built from 16 residues. The CDR3 loop reads CSASYTGGPNTGELFF. The CDR3 DNA is TGCAGTGCTAGCTATACAGGGGGCCCGAACACCGGGGAGCTGTTTTTT.

The chain employs TRBV4-1 and TRBJ1-5; unclear D gene. This CDR3 spans 16 amino acids. V lost 0 bases, J lost 0 bases, and 9 bases lay in between. Looked up from germline, CDR1 is MGHRA and CDR2 is YSYEKL. This CDR3 reads CASSQDPDYSNQPQHF. Here the CDR3 DNA reads TGCGCCAGCAGCCAAGACCCCGATTATAGCAATCAGCCCCAGCATTTT.

This chain joins TRBV12-3 or TRBV12-4 and TRBJ1-5; D gene uncertain. V was trimmed by 5 bases and J by 2 bases, leaving 7 bases between them. This CDR3 region has 13 residues. CDR3 sequence (DNA): TGTGCCAGCAGTCCGGTGGGCAATCAGCCCCAGCATTTT. Protein product: CASSPVGNQPQHF.

V and J are TRBV3-1 and TRBJ2-1; 8 positions match TRBD1. V gave up 3 bases and J gave up 4 bases; unmatched junction bases: 5. Germline V lookup: CDR1 LGHDT, CDR2 YNNKEL (reference sequence). This CDR3 spans 15 amino acids. This CDR3 reads CASSHGTGPYNEQFF. DNA of the CDR3: TGTGCCAGCAGCCACGGGACAGGTCCATACAATGAGCAGTTCTTC.

The chain is built from TRBV18 and TRBJ2-7, with 7 bases matching TRBD2. Germline-derived CDR1 and CDR2 are KGHSH and LQKENI. The length of the CDR3 is 15 residues. V trimming: 3 bases; J trimming: 2 bases; junction bases outside the gene matches: 7. The CDR3 region is CASSPKLAWTYEQYF. In DNA, the CDR3 is TGTGCCAGCTCACCTAAACTAGCGTGGACCTACGAGCAGTACTTC.

This clonotype came up a few times. The chain recombines TRBV5-1 with TRBJ2-1, with TRBD2 matching over 7 bases. This CDR3 contains 16 residues. In germline, CDR1 is SGHRS, CDR2 YFSETQ. Unmatched junction bases numbered 8, after V lost 0 bases and J lost 5 bases. The CDR3 protein is CASSLASSGDDNEQFF. The CDR3 coding sequence is TGCGCCAGCAGCTTGGCCTCAAGCGGGGATGACAATGAGCAGTTCTTC.

This clonotype was counted only a few times. The CDR3 protein is CSVRPGTGDQPQHF. For the CDR3, the DNA is TGCAGCGTTAGACCCGGGACAGGGGATCAGCCCCAGCATTTT. The chain couples TRBV29-1 to TRBJ1-5, with 10 bases identical to TRBD1. This CDR3 is 14 amino acids long. CDR1 is SQVTM, CDR2 ANQGSEA, per germline. Trimming took 5 bases from V and 5 from J; bases not matched to a gene: 6.

This clonotype was seen once. The chain has TRBV27 and TRBJ1-5; TRBD1 is a possible D gene (5 bases). The germline V gene has CDR1 MNHEY and CDR2 SMNVEV (reference sequence). V was trimmed by 5 bases and J by 1 base, leaving 12 bases between them. This CDR3 is built from 15 residues. CDR3 region: CASSPQGFSNQPQHF. The CDR3 bases are TGTGCCAGCAGTCCTCAGGGTTTCAGCAATCAGCCCCAGCATTTT.

The J gene is TRBJ2-3, the V gene TRBV6-6, with TRBD2 identical over 9 bases. J gave up 5 bases and V 10 bases, and 10 bases lay outside the gene matches. CDR3 length equals 14 residues. The germline CDR1 and CDR2 sequences are MNHNY and SVGAGI (reference sequence). The CDR3 loop is CAISLAGYGDTQYF. Here the CDR3 DNA reads TGTGCCATTTCTCTAGCGGGGTATGGAGATACGCAGTATTTT.

In this sample, this clonotype turned up once. This rearrangement joins TRBV7-9 to TRBJ2-1, with 10 bases lining up with TRBD1. The CDR3 consists of 16 residues. The trim removed 3 bases at V and 5 bases at J, leaving 7 bases unmatched. CDR1 SEHNR and CDR2 FQNEAQ come from the germline V gene (reference sequence). CDR3 nucleotide sequence: TGTGCCAGCAGCTTTCTCGGGGACAGGGGCCACAATGAGCAGTTCTTC. Translated: CASSFLGDRGHNEQFF. The full variable domain, its missing parts supplied by reference TRBV7-9 and TRBJ2-1, is DTGVSQNPRHKITKRGQNVTFRCDPISEHNRLYWYRQTLGQGPEFLTYFQNEAQLEKSRLLSDRFSAERPKGSFSTLEIQRTEQGDSAMYLCASSFLGDRGHNEQFFGPGTRLTVL.

This chain uses TRBV24-1 with TRBJ2-5; D remains unclear. CDR1 is KGHDR, CDR2 SFDVKD, per germline. The CDR3 totals 15 residues. V was trimmed by 9 bases and J by 5 bases, leaving 21 bases between them. CDR3 nucleotide sequence: TGTGCCACCCTTAAGGACGCAAGGGTCACGGAGACCCAGTACTTC. This gives the protein CATLKDARVTETQYF.

The rearrangement joins TRBV25-1 to TRBJ1-2; no clear D. The germline CDR1 and CDR2 sequences are MGHDK and SYGVNS. The CDR3 sequence is 13 residues long. Trimming stripped 1 base from V and 1 base from J, with 4 bases between. CDR3 in amino acids: CASSESFNYGYTF. The CDR3 DNA follows: TGTGCCAGCAGTGAATCCTTTAACTATGGCTACACCTTC.

The chain employs TRBV4-3 and TRBJ2-1; maybe TRBD2 (5 bases). Germline V lookup: CDR1 LGHNA, CDR2 YSLEER. CDR3 length: 17 amino acids. Deletions cut 0 bases from V and 0 bases from J, with 12 bases between. CDR3 region: CASSQDPRGSSYNEQFF. The DNA for the CDR3 is TGCGCCAGCAGCCAAGACCCCCGAGGGAGCTCCTACAATGAGCAGTTCTTC.

The chain combines TRBV9 with TRBJ2-3, with TRBD2 matching over 10 bases. The CDR3 sequence is 16 residues long. Germline trimming cut 4 bases from V and 5 bases from J; bases unmatched to any gene: 10. Germline assignment: CDR1 SGDLS and CDR2 YYNGEE. This chain's CDR3 is CASSSQGTSVGDTQYF. In DNA, the CDR3 is TGTGCCAGCAGCTCGCAAGGGACTAGCGTGGGAGATACGCAGTATTTT.